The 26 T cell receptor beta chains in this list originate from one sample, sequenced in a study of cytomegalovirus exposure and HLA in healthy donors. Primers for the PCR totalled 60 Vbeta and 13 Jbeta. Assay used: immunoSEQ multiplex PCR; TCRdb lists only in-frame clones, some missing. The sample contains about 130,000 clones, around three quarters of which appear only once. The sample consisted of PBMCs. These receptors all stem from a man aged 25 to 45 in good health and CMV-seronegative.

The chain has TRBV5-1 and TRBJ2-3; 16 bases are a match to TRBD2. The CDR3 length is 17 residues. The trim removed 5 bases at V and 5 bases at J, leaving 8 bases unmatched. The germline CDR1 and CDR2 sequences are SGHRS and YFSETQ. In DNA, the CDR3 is TGCGCCAGCAGAACCGGGACTAGCGGGAGGGCCGGAGATACGCAGTATTTT. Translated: CASRTGTSGRAGDTQYF.

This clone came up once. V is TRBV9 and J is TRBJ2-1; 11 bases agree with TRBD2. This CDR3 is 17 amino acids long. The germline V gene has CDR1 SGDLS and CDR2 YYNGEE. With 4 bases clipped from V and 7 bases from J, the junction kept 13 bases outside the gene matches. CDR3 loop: CASSNPGTSGSGNEQFF. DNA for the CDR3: TGTGCCAGCAGCAACCCCGGGACTAGCGGTTCAGGGAATGAGCAGTTCTTC.

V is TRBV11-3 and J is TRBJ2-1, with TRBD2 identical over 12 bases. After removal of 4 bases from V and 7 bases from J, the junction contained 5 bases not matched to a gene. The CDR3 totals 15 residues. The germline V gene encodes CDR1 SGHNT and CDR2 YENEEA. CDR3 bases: TGTGCCAGCAGCTCTGCTAGCGGGAGGGGTAATGAGCAGTTCTTC. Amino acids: CASSSASGRGNEQFF.

The CDR3 sequence is CASSLVGGSVTDTQYF. DNA for the CDR3: TGCGCCAGCAGCTTGGTCGGCGGGAGCGTGACAGATACGCAGTATTTT. The genes are TRBV5-1 and TRBJ2-3; TRBD2 aligns across 7 bases. V shed 0 bases and J 3 bases; nucleotides not matched to a gene: 7. The CDR3 sequence is 16 residues long. CDR1 SGHRS and CDR2 YFSETQ come from the germline V gene. Supplemented by reference TRBV5-1 and TRBJ2-3, the full variable domain reads KAGVTQTPRYLIKTRGQQVTLSCSPISGHRSVSWYQQTPGQGLQFLFEYFSETQRNKGNFPGRFSGRQFSNSRSEMNVSTLELGDSALYLCASSLVGGSVTDTQYFGPGTRLTVL.

In DNA form, the CDR3 reads TGTGCCAATAGGTACAGGGGGCGGGGAAATCAGCCCCAGCATTTT. It is translated as CANRYRGRGNQPQHF. V and J are TRBV25-1 and TRBJ1-5; 9 nucleotides align to TRBD1. With V trimmed by 10 bases and J by 4 bases, 11 bases remained unmatched. This CDR3 region has 15 residues. Germline V gene data show CDR1 as MGHDK and CDR2 as SYGVNS.

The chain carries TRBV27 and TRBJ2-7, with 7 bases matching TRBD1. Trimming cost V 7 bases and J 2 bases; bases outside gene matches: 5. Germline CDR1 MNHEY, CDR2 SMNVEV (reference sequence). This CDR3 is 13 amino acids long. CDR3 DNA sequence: TGTGCCAGCAAAAAAGGGGGCCCCTACGAGCAGTACTTC. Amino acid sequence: CASKKGGPYEQYF.

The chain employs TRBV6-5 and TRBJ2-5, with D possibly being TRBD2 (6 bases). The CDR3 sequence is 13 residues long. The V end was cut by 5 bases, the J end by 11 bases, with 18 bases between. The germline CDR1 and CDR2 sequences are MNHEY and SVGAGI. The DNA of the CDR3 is TGTGCCAGCAGTAAACCGGGACTCATGGAGCAGTACTTC. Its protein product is CASSKPGLMEQYF.

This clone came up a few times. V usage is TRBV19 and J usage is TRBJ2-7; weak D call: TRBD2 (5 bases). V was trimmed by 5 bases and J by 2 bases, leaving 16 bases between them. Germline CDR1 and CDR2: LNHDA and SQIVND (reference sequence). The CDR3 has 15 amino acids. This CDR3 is CASSLRDSGAYEQYF. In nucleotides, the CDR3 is TGTGCCAGTAGTTTGAGGGATTCGGGCGCCTACGAGCAGTACTTC.

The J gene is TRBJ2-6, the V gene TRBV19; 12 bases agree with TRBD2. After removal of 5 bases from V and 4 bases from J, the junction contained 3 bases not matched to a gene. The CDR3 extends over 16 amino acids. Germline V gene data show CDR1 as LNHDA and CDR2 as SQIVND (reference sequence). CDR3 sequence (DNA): TGTGCCAGTAGTGCTAGCGGGAGGGCAGGGGCCAACGTCCTGACTTTC. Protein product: CASSASGRAGANVLTF.

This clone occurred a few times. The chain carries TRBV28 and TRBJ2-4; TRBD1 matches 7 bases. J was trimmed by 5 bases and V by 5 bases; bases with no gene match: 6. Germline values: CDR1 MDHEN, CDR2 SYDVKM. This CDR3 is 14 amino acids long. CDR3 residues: CASSQPGQQNIQYF. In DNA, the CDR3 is TGTGCCAGCAGTCAGCCGGGACAGCAAAACATTCAGTACTTC.

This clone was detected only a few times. The CDR3 sequence is CASSPRTGGLNEKLFF. The CDR3 bases are TGTGCCAGCAGTCCGAGGACAGGGGGCCTTAATGAAAAACTGTTTTTT. This rearrangement joins TRBV6-6 to TRBJ1-4; 11 bases are shared with TRBD1. The CDR3 covers 16 residues. The ends lost 5 bases at V and 4 bases at J; junction bases unmatched: 6. Germline V gene sequence: CDR1 MNHNY, CDR2 SVGAGI (reference sequence).

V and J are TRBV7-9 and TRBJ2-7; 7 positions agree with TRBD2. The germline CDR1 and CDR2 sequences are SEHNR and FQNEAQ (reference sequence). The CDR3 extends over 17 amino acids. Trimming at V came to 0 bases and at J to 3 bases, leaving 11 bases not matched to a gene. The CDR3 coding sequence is TGTGCCAGCAGCTTAGCGGGAGGGGCGGGAGTGTACTACGAGCAGTACTTC. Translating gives CASSLAGGAGVYYEQYF.

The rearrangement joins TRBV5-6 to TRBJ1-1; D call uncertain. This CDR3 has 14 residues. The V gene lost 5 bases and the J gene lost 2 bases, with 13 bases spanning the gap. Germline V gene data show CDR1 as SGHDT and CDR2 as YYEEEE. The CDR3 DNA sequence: TGTGCCAGCAGGTTTTTAGAGAGAAACACTGAAGCTTTCTTT. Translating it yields CASRFLERNTEAFF.

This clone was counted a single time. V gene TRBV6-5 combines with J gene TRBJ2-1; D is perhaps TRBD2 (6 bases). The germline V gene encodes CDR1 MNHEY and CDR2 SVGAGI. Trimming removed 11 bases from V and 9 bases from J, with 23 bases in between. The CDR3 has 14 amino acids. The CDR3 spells CAASRGGGVSEQFF. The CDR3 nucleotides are TGTGCCGCCTCCCGGGGAGGAGGGGTCAGTGAGCAGTTCTTC.

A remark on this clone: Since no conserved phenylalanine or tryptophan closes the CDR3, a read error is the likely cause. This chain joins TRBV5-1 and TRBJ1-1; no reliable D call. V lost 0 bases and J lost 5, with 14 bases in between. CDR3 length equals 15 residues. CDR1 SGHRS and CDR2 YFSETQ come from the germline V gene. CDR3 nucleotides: TGCGCCAGCAGCTTGGCCTCTGGGGTGAGGACTGAAGCTTTCCTT. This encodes CASSLASGVRTEAFL.

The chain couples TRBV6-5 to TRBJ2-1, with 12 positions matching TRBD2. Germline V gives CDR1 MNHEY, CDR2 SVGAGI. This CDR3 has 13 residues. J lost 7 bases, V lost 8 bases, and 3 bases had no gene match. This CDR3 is CASETSGGNEQFF. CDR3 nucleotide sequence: TGTGCCAGCGAGACTAGCGGGGGAAATGAGCAGTTCTTC.

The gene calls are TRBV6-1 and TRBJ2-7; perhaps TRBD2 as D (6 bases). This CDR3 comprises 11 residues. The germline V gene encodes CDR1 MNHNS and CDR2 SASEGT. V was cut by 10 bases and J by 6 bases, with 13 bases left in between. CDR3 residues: CAILALREQYF. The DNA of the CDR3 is TGTGCCATACTAGCCCTCCGCGAGCAGTACTTC.

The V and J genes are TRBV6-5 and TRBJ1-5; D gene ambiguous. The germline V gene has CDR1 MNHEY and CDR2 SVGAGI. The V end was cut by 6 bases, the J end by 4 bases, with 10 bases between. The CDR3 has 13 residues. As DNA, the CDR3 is TGTGCCAGCAGCCTCGAGCGAAATCAGCCCCAGCATTTT. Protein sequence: CASSLERNQPQHF.

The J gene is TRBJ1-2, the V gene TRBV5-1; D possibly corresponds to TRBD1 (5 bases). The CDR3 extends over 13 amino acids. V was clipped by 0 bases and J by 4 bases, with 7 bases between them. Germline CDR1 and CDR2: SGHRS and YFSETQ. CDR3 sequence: CASSLEDSYGYTF. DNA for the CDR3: TGCGCCAGCAGCTTGGAAGACAGCTATGGCTACACCTTC.

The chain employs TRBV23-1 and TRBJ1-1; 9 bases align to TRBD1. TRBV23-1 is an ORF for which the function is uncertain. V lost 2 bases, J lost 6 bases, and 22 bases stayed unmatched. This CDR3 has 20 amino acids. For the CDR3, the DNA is TGCGCCAGCAGTCAAGGGTATCTGCCGGACAGGGGACTCGGGTGGGCTGAAGCTTTCTTT. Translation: CASSQGYLPDRGLGWAEAFF.

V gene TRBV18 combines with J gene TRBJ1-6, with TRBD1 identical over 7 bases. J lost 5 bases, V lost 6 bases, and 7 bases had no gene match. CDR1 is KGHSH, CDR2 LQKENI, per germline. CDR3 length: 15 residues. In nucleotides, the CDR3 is TGTGCCAGCTCGCAAGGGACAGACAATAATTCACCCCTCCACTTT. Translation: CASSQGTDNNSPLHF.

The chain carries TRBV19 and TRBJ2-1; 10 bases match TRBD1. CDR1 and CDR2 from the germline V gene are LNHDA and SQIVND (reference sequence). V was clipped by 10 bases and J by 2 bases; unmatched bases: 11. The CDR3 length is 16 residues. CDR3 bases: TGTGCCACTCTTGCCCGCGGACAGGGGGCCTACAATGAGCAGTTCTTC. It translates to CATLARGQGAYNEQFF.

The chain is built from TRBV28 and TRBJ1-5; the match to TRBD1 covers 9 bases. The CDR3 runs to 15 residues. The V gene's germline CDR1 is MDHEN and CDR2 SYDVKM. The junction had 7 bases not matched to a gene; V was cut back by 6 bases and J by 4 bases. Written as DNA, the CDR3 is TGTGCCAGCAGCGTCCCACAGGGGGCTAATCAGCCCCAGCATTTT. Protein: CASSVPQGANQPQHF.

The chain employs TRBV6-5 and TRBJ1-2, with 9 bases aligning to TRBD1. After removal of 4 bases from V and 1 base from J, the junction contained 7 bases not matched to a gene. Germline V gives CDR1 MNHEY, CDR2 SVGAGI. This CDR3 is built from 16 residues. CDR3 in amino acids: CASSSIDRGSNYGYTF. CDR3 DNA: TGTGCCAGCAGTTCAATCGACAGGGGGAGTAACTATGGCTACACCTTC.

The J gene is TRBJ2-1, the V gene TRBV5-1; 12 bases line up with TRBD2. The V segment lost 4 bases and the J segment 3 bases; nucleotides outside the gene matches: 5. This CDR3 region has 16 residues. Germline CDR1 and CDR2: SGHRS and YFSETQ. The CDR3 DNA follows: TGCGCCAGCAGCCTGGGACTAGCGGGTCTCTACAATGAGCAGTTCTTC. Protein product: CASSLGLAGLYNEQFF.

The CDR3 spells CASTGGTSYNEQFF. For the CDR3, the DNA is TGTGCCAGCACAGGGGGAACCTCATACAATGAGCAGTTCTTC. The V gene is TRBV2, the J gene TRBJ2-1; 7 bases align to TRBD1. This CDR3 comprises 14 residues. The trim removed 7 bases at V and 4 bases at J, leaving 7 bases unmatched. Germline CDR1 and CDR2: SNHLY and FYNNEI. Full variable domain (outside the CDR3, taken from reference TRBV2 and TRBJ2-1): EPEVTQTPSHQVTQMGQEVILRCVPISNHLYFYWYRQILGQKVEFLVSFYNNEISEKSEIFDDQFSVERPDGSNFTLKIRSTKLEDSAMYFCASTGGTSYNEQFFGPGTRLTVL.